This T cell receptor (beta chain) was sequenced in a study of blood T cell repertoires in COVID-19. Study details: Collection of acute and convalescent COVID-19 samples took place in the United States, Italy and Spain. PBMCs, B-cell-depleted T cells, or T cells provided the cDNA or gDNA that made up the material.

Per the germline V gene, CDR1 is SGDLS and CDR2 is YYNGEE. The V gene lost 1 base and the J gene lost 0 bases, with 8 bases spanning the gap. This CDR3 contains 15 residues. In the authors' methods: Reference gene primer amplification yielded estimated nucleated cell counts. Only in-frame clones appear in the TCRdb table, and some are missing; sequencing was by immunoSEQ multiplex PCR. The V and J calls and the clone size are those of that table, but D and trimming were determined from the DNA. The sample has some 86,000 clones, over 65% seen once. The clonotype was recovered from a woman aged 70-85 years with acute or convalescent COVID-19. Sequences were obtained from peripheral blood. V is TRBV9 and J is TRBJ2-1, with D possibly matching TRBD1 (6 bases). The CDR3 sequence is CASSVLGASYNEQFF. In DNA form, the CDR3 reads TGTGCCAGCAGCGTATTGGGGGCCTCCTACAATGAGCAGTTCTTC.